One T cell receptor (beta chain) is described in this entry. This sample is drawn from a study of control samples from healthy donors and cancer patients. Clones were sequenced by immunoSEQ multiplex PCR, and TCRdb holds only the in-frame ones, with some missing. Here the sample spans 10,000 to 15,000 clones, 88% being singletons. Germline V CDR1 and CDR2: WNHNN, SYGVQD (reference sequence). Trimming removed 5 bases from V and 3 bases from J; junction bases left unmatched: 3. CDR3 size: 15 residues. The source of this sequence is a male donor with melanoma. The chain recombines TRBV10-1 with TRBJ2-1; 11 bases match TRBD2. Sequencing was done on a sample of formalin-fixed, paraffin-embedded tissue. CDR3 protein: CASSSTSGGYNEQFF. CDR3 sequence (DNA): TGCGCCAGCAGTTCAACTAGCGGGGGCTACAATGAGCAGTTCTTC.